The 6 T cell receptor beta chains listed next were all sequenced from one sample in a study of cytomegalovirus exposure and HLA in healthy donors (dated 2017 in TCRdb). Library creation used the immunoSEQ multiplex PCR assay. For the multiplex PCR, a mixture combining 60 forward primers for TCR Vbeta segments and 13 reverse primers for TCR Jbeta segments was used. TCRdb stores this immuneACCESS table with in-frame sequences only. Part of the clones is absent; in the studies checked, under half of the shortfall reflects unresolved V genes, and no reason is known for the rest. The sample table records over 100,000 clones; approximately 82% of these occur just once. Roughly 1.5% of the sample is in the top ten clones. Source material: PBMCs. Source of these receptors: a female donor in good health and CMV-seronegative.

This sequence joins TRBV6-5 and TRBJ1-1, with TRBD1 identical over 8 bases. CDR3 size: 11 residues. V shed 5 bases and J 8 bases; nucleotides not matched to a gene: 1. Germline CDR1 reads MNHEY; CDR2 reads SVGAGI. The CDR3 loop reads CASSGDREAFF. CDR3 nucleotide sequence: TGTGCCAGCAGTGGGGACAGGGAAGCTTTCTTT.

The chain uses TRBV27 and TRBJ2-5; the match to TRBD1 covers 11 bases. V lost 5 bases and J lost 4; bases outside the gene matches: 6. CDR1 is MNHEY and CDR2 is SMNVEV in the germline V gene (reference sequence). There are 15 residues in the CDR3. CDR3 sequence: CASSDGTGGRETQYF. DNA for the CDR3: TGTGCCAGCAGTGACGGGACAGGGGGACGAGAGACCCAGTACTTC.

V usage is TRBV9 and J usage is TRBJ2-1, with TRBD2 matching 8 bases. The junction had 8 bases not matched to a gene; V was cut back by 0 bases and J by 9 bases. The germline V gene encodes CDR1 SGDLS and CDR2 YYNGEE. The CDR3 totals 15 residues. In DNA, the CDR3 is TGTGCCAGCAGCGTAGGGACTAGCACGGCCCGTGAGCAGTTCTTC. It yields the protein CASSVGTSTAREQFF.

About this clone itself: At the DNA level, this CDR3 is encoded by other sequences in the same sample as well. The chain couples TRBV7-3 to TRBJ2-3, with 8 nucleotides matching TRBD2. The trim removed 5 bases at V and 0 bases at J, leaving 7 bases unmatched. CDR3 length: 16 amino acids. Per germline, CDR1 SGHTA and CDR2 FQGTGA. In nucleotides, the CDR3 is TGTGCCAGCAGCCTCCGGACTAGCTCTAGCACAGATACGCAGTATTTT. This sequence encodes CASSLRTSSSTDTQYF.

This clone was detected only a few times. This CDR3 is CASSLAMKHEQFF. CDR3 in DNA: TGTGCCAGCAGCTTAGCGATGAAGCATGAGCAGTTCTTC. The chain links TRBV7-2 to TRBJ2-1; D not certain. The ends were cut back, 0 bases at V and 8 bases at J, with 8 bases in the middle. This CDR3 contains 13 residues. Germline CDR1 reads SGHTA; CDR2 reads FQGNSA.

V gene TRBV5-6 combines with J gene TRBJ2-7; no clear D gene. The germline V gene has CDR1 SGHDT and CDR2 YYEEEE. There are 13 residues in the CDR3. The V end was cut by 1 base, the J end by 6 bases, with 11 bases between. CDR3 sequence (DNA): TGTGCCAGCAGCTTGTCCCAGGCCGGCGAGCAGTACTTC. Amino acids: CASSLSQAGEQYF.